This T cell receptor (beta chain) emerged from a study of cytomegalovirus exposure and HLA in healthy donors. CDR1 is ENHRY and CDR2 is SYGVKD in the germline V gene. CDR3 size: 14 residues. V lost 3 bases, J lost 8 bases, and 3 bases stayed unmatched. A few counts support this clone. The antigen remains undetermined. Primers: 60 Vbeta forward and 13 Jbeta reverse. Measured with immunoSEQ multiplex PCR; TCRdb has only the in-frame clones, and not every one. The sample shows some 150,000 clones, about 80% of them seen only once. Study-level findings and limits: When the data were analyzed later, several of the most significant clusters appeared to be linked to common viral pathogens. An observed cluster of highly shared sequence variants was recorded as a likely sequencing artifact. It was 150 or so TCR beta chains that were listed as cytomegalovirus-associated. Later work associated fewer than 20,000 TCR beta sequences with HLA alleles at 0.05 false discovery rate.

Sequenced: PBMCs. The clonotype was recovered from a man aged 35 to 55 in good health and CMV-seropositive. The chain carries TRBV10-3 and TRBJ2-1; 11 positions agree with TRBD1. The CDR3 nucleotides read TGTGCCATCAGTGATGGGACAGGGGGTGATGAGCAGTTCTTC. Translated, it gives CAISDGTGGDEQFF.